Here is one T cell receptor beta chain with its context. The sample comes from a study of blood T cell repertoires in COVID-19. Looking at the study overall: Acute and convalescent COVID-19 samples came from the United States, Italy and Spain.

Germline assignment: CDR1 SGHNT and CDR2 YENEEA. CDR3 length equals 15 residues. Between the trimmed V and J ends, which lost 4 bases and 0 bases, there was a span of 10 bases. TCRdb's table, derived via immunoSEQ multiplex PCR, lists solely in-frame clones and lacks some. In the table there are about 110,000 clones, about 85% of which are singletons. The sequenced material came from peripheral blood. The gene calls are TRBV11-3 and TRBJ2-1, with D maybe TRBD2 (5 bases). This clonotype was obtained from a woman between 70 and 85 years old with acute or convalescent COVID-19. The CDR3 nucleotides read TGTGCCAGCAGCTCCAGCGGTGCCTCCTACAATGAGCAGTTCTTC. Protein: CASSSSGASYNEQFF. The variable domain in full, completed from reference TRBV11-3 and TRBJ2-1, reads EAGVVQSPRYKIIEKKQPVAFWCNPISGHNTLYWYLQNLGQGPELLIRYENEEAVDDSQLPKDRFSAERLKGVDSTLKIQPAELGDSAVYLCASSSSGASYNEQFFGPGTRLTVL.